These 27 T cell receptor beta chains were sequenced from one sample in a study of CD8+CD57+ T cells in acquired aplastic anemia. Profiling that covered TCR beta VDJ and CDR3 relied on genomic DNA as its template. Using its own MiXCR run on the reads, TCRdb lists one record per CDR3 protein. The sample carries fewer than 200,000 distinct CDR3 sequences, around 45% recorded once. Sample: sorted CD4+, CD8+, or CD8+CD57+ T cells (not recorded which) from PBMCs. The receptor set was obtained from a human donor in good health.

As regards this clonotype: Being one base from a much bigger clone, this may be a read error. The chain joins TRBV11-2 to TRBJ1-1, with a tentative D call TRBD1 (5 bases). Germline CDR1 and CDR2: SGHAT and FQNNGV. This CDR3 spans 15 amino acids. V was cut by 5 bases and J by 0 bases, with 13 bases left in between. CDR3 nucleotide sequence: TGTGCCAGCAGCCCAGAGGGACCGCTGAACACTGAAGCTTTCTTT. Its protein product is CASSPEGPLNTEAFF.

The V gene is TRBV20-1, the J gene TRBJ2-7, with D maybe TRBD2 (5 bases). The CDR3 is made up of 11 amino acids. Germline CDR1 and CDR2: DFQATT and SNEGSKA (reference sequence). Trimming took 6 bases from V and 4 from J, leaving 10 bases between them. The CDR3: CSAPSGYEQYF. For the CDR3, the DNA is TGCAGTGCCCCGAGCGGTTACGAGCAGTACTTC.

This chain connects TRBV28 to TRBJ1-1; unclear D gene. CDR1 is MDHEN and CDR2 is SYDVKM in the germline V gene. V lost 6 bases and J lost 1, with 9 bases in between. The CDR3 is made up of 13 amino acids. The CDR3 reads CASRTSRNTEAFF. The CDR3 DNA follows: TGTGCCAGCAGGACCAGCAGGAACACTGAAGCTTTCTTT.

The chain combines TRBV6-2 or TRBV6-3 with TRBJ2-1, with 9 bases matching TRBD2. The CDR3 covers 17 residues. J lost 6 bases, V lost 0 bases, and 9 bases had no gene match. From germline, CDR1 is MNHEY and CDR2 SVGEGT. CDR3 amino acids: CASSYSGWVAGANEQFF. In DNA, the CDR3 is TGTGCCAGCAGTTACTCGGGGTGGGTAGCGGGGGCCAATGAGCAGTTCTTC.

CDR3 sequence reads: CAITTQKTQYF. The CDR3 region has the DNA TGTGCTATCACCACCCAGAAGACCCAGTACTTC. V is TRBV7-2 and J is TRBJ2-5, with D hard to call. Germline CDR1 is SGHTA and CDR2 is FQGNSA. The CDR3 loop spans 11 amino acids.

This clonotype was counted only a few times. The chain uses TRBV20-1 and TRBJ1-6; D gene unclear. V lost 3 bases, J lost 7 bases, and 13 bases lay in between. CDR1 and CDR2 (germline): DFQATT, SNEGSKA (reference sequence). The CDR3 runs to 14 residues. The DNA of the CDR3 is TGCAGTGCTAGTCGTCAGGCAGGCAATTCACCCCTCCACTTT. Protein product: CSASRQAGNSPLHF.

This chain connects TRBV29-1 to TRBJ2-6; D gene ambiguous. With 2 bases removed from V and 4 bases from J, the gap between germline ends came to 12 bases. Germline CDR1 and CDR2: SQVTM and ANQGSEA. This CDR3 comprises 15 residues. In DNA form, the CDR3 reads TGCAGCGTTGAAAGCCGCAAGGACGGGGCCAACGTCCTGACTTTC. The encoded protein is CSVESRKDGANVLTF.

This clonotype was seen repeatedly, ten times or more. This chain joins TRBV12-3 or TRBV12-4 and TRBJ2-3, with 8 bases identical to TRBD2. This CDR3 comprises 15 residues. V shed 3 bases and J 4 bases; nucleotides not matched to a gene: 6. CDR3 nucleotides: TGTGCCAGCAGTTTCATGGGACTAGTCGCAGATACGCAGTATTTT. It translates to CASSFMGLVADTQYF.

This clonotype showed up many times. This chain links TRBV3-1 with TRBJ2-7; the match to TRBD2 covers 7 bases. Trimming removed 2 bases from V and 12 bases from J; junction bases left unmatched: 7. The CDR3 loop spans 12 amino acids. The germline V gene encodes CDR1 LGHDT and CDR2 YNNKEL (reference sequence). The CDR3: CASSQSGLGLYF. The CDR3 region has the DNA TGTGCCAGCAGCCAATCCGGACTAGGACTGTACTTC.

As concerns this clonotype: The conserved phenylalanine or tryptophan normally closing the CDR3 is absent here, so this likely arose from a read error. The chain recombines TRBV9 with TRBJ1-6, with D maybe TRBD1 (5 bases). The CDR3 covers 14 residues. Germline V gene data show CDR1 as SGDLS and CDR2 as YYNGEE. V lost 0 bases and J 5 bases, leaving 6 bases between the germline ends. CDR3 sequence: CASSVAGDNSPLHS. In nucleotides, the CDR3 is TGTGCCAGCAGCGTAGCGGGGGATAATTCACCCCTCCACTCT.

Points on this clonotype: A read error may explain this, as a much larger clone is one base away. The genes are TRBV10-3 and TRBJ2-5; TRBD1 matches 12 bases. This CDR3 spans 18 amino acids. Germline V gene data show CDR1 as ENHRY and CDR2 as SYGVKD. The CDR3 DNA reads TGTGCCAGCAGTCGTAACTTCAGGGGACAGGGGGCACGAGAGACCCTGTACTTC. It is translated as CASSRNFRGQGARETLYF.

This clonotype was counted between two and nine times. The rearrangement joins TRBV7-2 to TRBJ2-3, with 7 bases identical to TRBD2. Germline CDR1 reads SGHTA; CDR2 reads FQGNSA. CDR3 length: 12 residues. Germline trimming cut 5 bases from V and 6 bases from J; bases unmatched to any gene: 2. CDR3 protein: CASSGREDTQYF. CDR3 bases: TGTGCCAGCAGCGGGAGGGAGGATACGCAGTATTTT.

Ten or more counts support this clonotype. The chain links TRBV7-9 to TRBJ1-2; 7 positions agree with TRBD1. The CDR3 totals 13 residues. J lost 8 bases, V lost 3 bases, and 6 bases had no gene match. The germline V gene has CDR1 SEHNR and CDR2 FQNEAQ (reference sequence). DNA for the CDR3: TGTGCCAGCAGCTTCTCCACAGGGGTAGGCTACACCTTC. Protein sequence: CASSFSTGVGYTF.

This clonotype occurred many times. This chain uses TRBV11-2 with TRBJ1-2, with D possibly being TRBD1 (5 bases). The CDR3 covers 13 residues. Trimming pared 4 bases from V and 6 bases from J, leaving 12 bases between. Germline values: CDR1 SGHAT, CDR2 FQNNGV. The CDR3 DNA reads TGTGCCAGCAGCTCAAATCGGGGGAATGGCTACACCTTC. This encodes CASSSNRGNGYTF.

The rearrangement joins TRBV6-5 to TRBJ2-1, with 9 bases matching TRBD2. This CDR3 spans 16 amino acids. V shed 6 bases and J 7 bases; nucleotides not matched to a gene: 13. Per the germline V gene, CDR1 is MNHEY and CDR2 is SVGAGI. CDR3 DNA sequence: TGTGCCAGCAGATCCCGGGGCGGGGGGGTACTTAATGAGCAGTTCTTC. Translated: CASRSRGGGVLNEQFF.

The rearrangement uses TRBV5-1 and TRBJ1-4; 7 bases map to TRBD1. Losses at the gene ends were 6 bases for V and 4 bases for J; bases not matched to a gene: 12. In germline, CDR1 is SGHRS, CDR2 YFSETQ. The CDR3 runs 16 residues. In DNA form, the CDR3 reads TGCGCCAGCACCAAATTCTCGACAGGGCATAATGAAAAACTGTTTTTT. It yields the protein CASTKFSTGHNEKLFF. The variable domain in full, with the rest retrieved from reference TRBV5-1 and TRBJ1-4, is KAGVTQTPRYLIKTRGQQVTLSCSPISGHRSVSWYQQTPGQGLQFLFEYFSETQRNKGNFPGRFSGRQFSNSRSEMNVSTLELGDSALYLCASTKFSTGHNEKLFFGSGTQLSVL.

The gene calls are TRBV4-1 and TRBJ2-1; 11 bases agree with TRBD2. J gave up 5 bases and V 1 base, and 13 bases lay outside the gene matches. Germline CDR1 is MGHRA and CDR2 is YSYEKL. The CDR3 runs 19 residues. Here the CDR3 reads CASSQGPSLLAGGHNEQFF. CDR3 in DNA: TGCGCCAGCAGCCAAGGCCCTTCTCTGCTAGCGGGAGGCCACAATGAGCAGTTCTTC.

The V and J genes are TRBV19 and TRBJ2-1, with TRBD2 matching 8 bases. V lost 3 bases and J lost 6; bases outside the gene matches: 16. CDR1 is LNHDA and CDR2 is SQIVND in the germline V gene (reference sequence). The CDR3 totals 18 residues. The CDR3 here is CASSIGGAARRWSNEQFF. CDR3 DNA: TGTGCCAGTAGTATCGGGGGGGCGGCTCGACGTTGGAGCAATGAGCAGTTCTTC. Full variable domain (outside the CDR3, taken from reference TRBV19 and TRBJ2-1): DGGITQSPKYLFRKEGQNVTLSCEQNLNHDAMYWYRQDPGQGLRLIYYSQIVNDFQKGDIAEGYSVSREKKESFPLTVTSAQKNPTAFYLCASSIGGAARRWSNEQFFGPGTRLTVL.

The rearrangement uses TRBV19 and TRBJ1-5, with TRBD1 matching 7 bases. Per germline, CDR1 LNHDA and CDR2 SQIVND (reference sequence). Trimming removed 5 bases from V and 6 bases from J; junction bases left unmatched: 10. The CDR3 has 15 residues. CDR3 sequence reads: CASSPEDRAGQPQHF. The CDR3 DNA reads as TGTGCCAGTAGTCCTGAAGACAGGGCAGGTCAGCCCCAGCATTTT. Drawing the rest from reference TRBV19 and TRBJ1-5, the complete variable domain is DGGITQSPKYLFRKEGQNVTLSCEQNLNHDAMYWYRQDPGQGLRLIYYSQIVNDFQKGDIAEGYSVSREKKESFPLTVTSAQKNPTAFYLCASSPEDRAGQPQHFGDGTRLSIL.

This clonotype was counted ten times or more. The rearrangement joins TRBV19 to TRBJ1-2; D is ambiguous. The CDR3 loop spans 14 amino acids. Between the trimmed V and J ends, which lost 3 bases and 4 bases, there was a span of 12 bases. Germline CDR1 and CDR2: LNHDA and SQIVND (reference sequence). The CDR3 here is CASSISGRGYGYTF. The DNA of the CDR3 is TGTGCCAGTAGTATCTCTGGCCGTGGCTATGGCTACACCTTC.

The chain has TRBV29-1 and TRBJ2-5, with a possible D match to TRBD1 (5 bases). Germline V gene lookup returns CDR1 SQVTM and CDR2 ANQGSEA. V lost 7 bases and J 2 bases, leaving 8 bases between the germline ends. This CDR3 has 11 amino acids. The CDR3 here is CSETEQETQYF. Written as DNA, the CDR3 is TGCAGCGAGACAGAACAAGAGACCCAGTACTTC.

The rearrangement links TRBV5-6 to TRBJ2-4, with 9 bases lining up with TRBD1. V shed 2 bases, J shed 8 bases, and the junction held 14 bases outside the gene matches. Looked up from germline, CDR1 is SGHDT and CDR2 is YYEEEE. The CDR3 covers 17 residues. The CDR3: CASSFPGTGIGGDIQYF. As DNA, the CDR3 is TGTGCCAGCAGCTTTCCTGGGACAGGGATAGGGGGGGACATTCAGTACTTC.

The chain employs TRBV25-1 and TRBJ1-4; possibly TRBD1 for D (5 bases). This CDR3 is 15 amino acids long. CDR1 MGHDK and CDR2 SYGVNS come from the germline V gene. The germline V and J ends were trimmed by 2 bases and 8 bases, with 15 bases remaining between them. This CDR3 reads CASSEEGNWGEKLFF. The CDR3 DNA reads TGTGCCAGCAGTGAAGAGGGGAATTGGGGGGAAAAACTGTTTTTT. Filled out from reference TRBV25-1 and TRBJ1-4, the complete variable domain reads EADIYQTPRYLVIGTGKKITLECSQTMGHDKMYWYQQDPGMELHLIHYSYGVNSTEKGDLSSESTVSRIRTEHFPLTLESARPSHTSQYLCASSEEGNWGEKLFFGSGTQLSVL.

The chain employs TRBV24-1 and TRBJ2-1; 9 positions agree with TRBD1. Germline V gene sequence: CDR1 KGHDR, CDR2 SFDVKD. The J segment lost 9 bases and the V segment lost 5 bases, leaving 4 bases of the junction unmatched. The CDR3 length is 13 residues. The CDR3 sequence is CATSAQDRGEQFF. Written as DNA, the CDR3 is TGTGCCACCAGTGCTCAGGACAGGGGTGAGCAGTTCTTC.

This sequence joins TRBV7-2 and TRBJ2-7; the D gene is possibly TRBD1 (6 bases). Trimming stripped 5 bases from V and 10 bases from J, with 18 bases between. The germline CDR1 and CDR2 sequences are SGHTA and FQGNSA. The CDR3 has 13 residues. CDR3 protein: CASSATGPPTQYF. The CDR3 bases are TGTGCCAGCAGCGCGACAGGACCCCCTACTCAGTACTTC.

This clonotype has ten or more counts. The chain links TRBV7-2 to TRBJ2-5; 11 bases agree with TRBD2. V dropped 4 bases and J dropped 3; count of bases not matched to a gene: 7. The CDR3 is 16 residues long. Germline V gives CDR1 SGHTA, CDR2 FQGNSA. CDR3 residues: CASSSSLAGGEETQYF. CDR3 nucleotides: TGTGCCAGCAGCTCTTCGTTAGCGGGGGGGGAAGAGACCCAGTACTTC.

There are many counts of this clonotype. J is TRBJ1-2 and V is TRBV19, with D unresolved. The CDR3 is 14 amino acids. Germline lookup yields CDR1 LNHDA and CDR2 SQIVND (reference sequence). Trimming left V 3 bases short and J 0 bases short, with 8 bases between. Here the CDR3 reads CASSITATNYGYTF. In DNA form, the CDR3 reads TGTGCCAGTAGTATTACAGCCACTAACTATGGCTACACCTTC. The full variable domain, in which reference TRBV19 and TRBJ1-2 provide the parts outside the CDR3, is DGGITQSPKYLFRKEGQNVTLSCEQNLNHDAMYWYRQDPGQGLRLIYYSQIVNDFQKGDIAEGYSVSREKKESFPLTVTSAQKNPTAFYLCASSITATNYGYTFGSGTRLTVV.